The clone carrying this T cell receptor beta chain was counted between two and nine times. Antigen specificity is unknown. Sorting that relied on CD45RO/CCR7/CD25/CD127/CD95/CD27 yielded CD4+ naive, central memory, regulatory and stem cell-like memory cells. Post-sort purity exceeded 95% for all sorted populations. This sample was included in a study of beta chain features in type 1 diabetes. Study background: Comparable age, gender and cell yields were observed in patients relative to healthy donors.

Findings and limits, study-wide: Within each of all four CD4+ subsets, Type 1 diabetes patients had TCRB CDR3s that were moderately but significantly shorter. Across patients, naive, central memory and Treg TCRB repertoires exhibited apparently greater similarity than was observed across healthy donors.

Expressed TCRB transcripts were sequenced because the entire RNA isolate underwent reverse transcription. Assay used: immunoSEQ multiplex PCR; TCRdb lists only in-frame clones, some missing. The table lists under 200,000 clones, about 9% of them singletons. V shed 6 bases and J shed 3 bases, with 11 bases lying between them. The CDR3 loop spans 13 amino acids. Germline V gene sequence: CDR1 MNHNY, CDR2 SVGAGI (reference sequence). The source of this sequence is a woman aged 18-35 years with type 1 diabetes. The chain couples TRBV6-6 to TRBJ2-5; maybe TRBD1 (6 bases). The specimen was central memory CD4+ T cells from blood. CDR3 in DNA: TGTGCCAGCAGGCCACAGGGAAAAGAGACCCAGTACTTC. Translation gives CASRPQGKETQYF.